The 20 T cell receptor beta chains below come from one sample, sequenced in a study of T cells after yellow fever vaccination. TCRdb redid the calling of the 5' RACE reads with MiXCR, one entry per CDR3 protein. Seen here are hundreds of thousands of distinct CDR3 sequences, approximately 13% observed once, and the top ten hold 14% to 15%. Sequenced material: PBMCs, taken on the day of the yellow fever booster vaccination. These receptors came from a man aged 25 to 40 who received the YFV17D yellow fever vaccine.

The chain uses TRBV5-1 and TRBJ2-1; either TRBD1 or TRBD2 may fit D (5 bases each). Germline CDR1 and CDR2: SGHRS and YFSETQ. Trimming shortened V by 7 bases and J by 0 bases, and 14 bases separated the two germline ends. The CDR3 has 15 residues. The CDR3, as DNA: TGCGCCAGCGGACAAAGCGGTAGCTCCTACAATGAGCAGTTCTTC. Protein product: CASGQSGSSYNEQFF.

The chain is built from TRBV7-2 and TRBJ2-5; D call uncertain. Germline CDR1 reads SGHTA; CDR2 reads FQGNSA. With 5 bases removed from V and 3 bases from J, the gap between germline ends came to 10 bases. The CDR3 is made up of 13 amino acids. CDR3: CASSAAREETQYF. CDR3 in DNA: TGTGCCAGCAGCGCAGCCCGGGAAGAGACCCAGTACTTC.

This clonotype was seen a few times. CDR3 DNA: TGCGCCAGCACTCCACCCCCGGGGGGCGAGCAGTTCTTC. It yields the protein CASTPPPGGEQFF. The chain uses TRBV5-1 and TRBJ2-1, with a possible D match to TRBD2 (7 bases). CDR3 length equals 13 residues. Germline V lookup: CDR1 SGHRS, CDR2 YFSETQ. The V end lost 6 bases, the J end lost 10 bases, and 17 bases lay between the germline ends.

V is TRBV5-5 and J is TRBJ2-7, with 7 bases fitting TRBD2. This CDR3 has 13 residues. Germline V CDR1 and CDR2: SGHKS, YYEKEE (reference sequence). V dropped 4 bases and J dropped 3; count of bases not matched to a gene: 4. The CDR3 loop reads CASSPLASYEQYF. CDR3 coding DNA: TGTGCCAGCAGCCCACTAGCGAGCTACGAGCAGTACTTC.

This clonotype turned up a few times. The rearrangement links TRBV5-1 to TRBJ2-7, with 8 bases that match TRBD1. The V gene's germline CDR1 is SGHRS and CDR2 YFSETQ. Trimming at V came to 4 bases and at J to 4 bases, leaving 10 bases not matched to a gene. This CDR3 has 15 residues. The CDR3 DNA follows: TGCGCCAGCAGCGCGGACAGGGCGTCAGGATACGAGCAGTACTTC. This gives the protein CASSADRASGYEQYF.

The genes are TRBV7-8 and TRBJ2-7; D gene uncertain. CDR3 length equals 12 residues. Germline CDR1 and CDR2: SGHVS and FQNEAQ. CDR3 sequence reads: CATRANSYEQYF. The CDR3 DNA is TGTGCGACCCGGGCAAACTCCTACGAGCAGTACTTC.

This clonotype was seen a few times. This chain links TRBV6-1 with TRBJ1-5; D remains unclear. Looked up from germline, CDR1 is MNHNS and CDR2 is SASEGT. V was clipped by 8 bases and J by 9 bases, with 17 bases between them. The CDR3 is 13 residues long. Here the CDR3 DNA reads TGTGCCAGCGGACTAGGCGGTTCGGGGCCCCAGCATTTT. Protein product: CASGLGGSGPQHF.

The CDR3 spells CAWSPGPTNEKLFF. CDR3 nucleotide sequence: TGTGCCTGGAGTCCGGGACCAACTAATGAAAAACTGTTTTTT. The genes are TRBV30 and TRBJ1-4, with D possibly matching TRBD1 (5 bases). V was trimmed by 2 bases and J by 0 bases, leaving 7 bases between them. CDR3 length equals 14 residues. Per the germline V gene, CDR1 is GTSNPN and CDR2 is SVGIG (reference sequence).

This clonotype showed up just a few times. The chain combines TRBV29-1 with TRBJ2-5; D remains unclear. The CDR3 length is 17 residues. CDR1 SQVTM and CDR2 ANQGSEA come from the germline V gene. V was pared by 0 bases and J by 2 bases, with 19 bases between. The DNA for the CDR3 is TGCAGCGTTGAAGATGGTTGGCCTACGGTCCCACAAGAGACCCAGTACTTC. Protein: CSVEDGWPTVPQETQYF.

The chain carries TRBV5-1 and TRBJ2-2; TRBD2 aligns across 7 bases. The CDR3 sequence is 14 residues long. Looked up from germline, CDR1 is SGHRS and CDR2 is YFSETQ. The V gene end was trimmed by 6 bases and the J gene end by 5 bases; junction bases not matched to a gene: 7. The CDR3: CASNREERTGELFF. DNA for the CDR3: TGCGCCAGCAACCGGGAGGAAAGAACCGGGGAGCTGTTTTTT.

In this sample, this clonotype turned up a few times. V gene TRBV3-1 combines with J gene TRBJ2-7, with D tentatively TRBD1 (5 bases). In germline, CDR1 is LGHDT, CDR2 YNNKEL (reference sequence). Trimming cost V 1 base and J 3 bases, with 13 bases left between them. The CDR3 runs to 15 residues. This CDR3 reads CASSQGTGEYYEQYF. The CDR3 nucleotides read TGTGCCAGCAGCCAAGGTACAGGAGAATACTACGAGCAGTACTTC.

The rearrangement links TRBV20-1 to TRBJ1-4; D is perhaps TRBD1 (6 bases). Germline V gene lookup returns CDR1 DFQATT and CDR2 SNEGSKA (reference sequence). Trimming stripped 6 bases from V and 8 bases from J, with 16 bases between. The CDR3 is made up of 13 amino acids. Here the CDR3 reads CSARDTFEEKLFF. The CDR3 bases are TGCAGTGCAAGGGACACCTTCGAAGAAAAACTGTTTTTT.

V usage is TRBV28 and J usage is TRBJ2-7, with 8 bases matching TRBD1. V shed 7 bases and J 6 bases; nucleotides not matched to a gene: 11. The CDR3 is 14 amino acids. Germline CDR1 and CDR2: MDHEN and SYDVKM. CDR3 nucleotide sequence: TGTGCCAGCACCCCAGGGGGCCCCGACGGCGAGCAGTACTTC. Its protein product is CASTPGGPDGEQYF.

V and J are TRBV4-2 and TRBJ2-1, with no clear D. The CDR3 runs 16 residues. CDR1 LGHNA and CDR2 YNFKEQ come from the germline V gene. The V end was cut by 1 base, the J end by 0 bases, with 10 bases between. DNA of the CDR3: TGTGCCAGCAGCCAAGGGCTTTTGAGCTCCTACAATGAGCAGTTCTTC. This codes for CASSQGLLSSYNEQFF.

This sequence joins TRBV7-2 and TRBJ2-7; 7 positions match TRBD1. The CDR3 length is 14 residues. J gave up 3 bases and V 4 bases, and 6 bases lay outside the gene matches. Germline V gene sequence: CDR1 SGHTA, CDR2 FQGNSA. In DNA form, the CDR3 reads TGTGCCAGCAGCTCCGAGGGACAGAGCTACGAGCAGTACTTC. Protein product: CASSSEGQSYEQYF.

This clonotype turned up a few times. The gene calls are TRBV19 and TRBJ2-1; D not certain. CDR1 and CDR2 from the germline V gene are LNHDA and SQIVND (reference sequence). Trimming pared 5 bases from V and 7 bases from J, leaving 15 bases between. This CDR3 has 14 residues. In DNA form, the CDR3 reads TGTGCCAGTAGTCGTACTGGATCCGCTAATGAGCAGTTCTTC. Translation: CASSRTGSANEQFF.

This clonotype was seen a handful of times. The chain couples TRBV15 to TRBJ2-5; possibly TRBD1 or TRBD2 for D (5 bases each). The germline gives CDR1 LNHNV, CDR2 YYDKDF (reference sequence). The germline V and J ends were trimmed by 5 bases and 11 bases, with 24 bases remaining between them. This CDR3 contains 15 residues. CDR3 nucleotides: TGTGCCACCAGCTTGCACCGGGACGGCACGGGCTGGCAGTACTTC. Translation gives CATSLHRDGTGWQYF.

The chain combines TRBV25-1 with TRBJ2-3; D not certain. This CDR3 spans 12 amino acids. From germline, CDR1 is MGHDK and CDR2 SYGVNS. Trimming removed 1 base at V and 6 bases at J, with 5 bases between. The CDR3 protein is CASSEFVDTQYF. The CDR3 DNA follows: TGTGCCAGCAGTGAATTCGTGGATACGCAGTATTTT.

This clonotype was recorded a few times. The chain joins TRBV6-5 to TRBJ2-2; the D gene is possibly TRBD1 (5 bases). Germline CDR1 is MNHEY and CDR2 is SVGAGI. CDR3 length: 17 amino acids. The V and J ends lost 0 bases and 0 bases respectively, with 11 bases between them. The CDR3 reads CASSYSSQDANTGELFF. DNA of the CDR3: TGTGCCAGCAGTTACTCGTCACAGGACGCGAACACCGGGGAGCTGTTTTTT.

V gene TRBV20-1 combines with J gene TRBJ1-1; no definite D call. Germline CDR1 is DFQATT and CDR2 is SNEGSKA (reference sequence). Trimming removed 6 bases at V and 0 bases at J, with 8 bases between. This CDR3 is built from 12 residues. CDR3 nucleotide sequence: TGCAGTGCCAGCAGTTTGAACACTGAAGCTTTCTTT. Translated: CSASSLNTEAFF.